Following are 4 T cell receptor beta chains from one sample sequenced in a study of cytomegalovirus exposure and HLA in healthy donors. Primers: 60 Vbeta forward and 13 Jbeta reverse. TCRdb keeps only in-frame clones here, not all; method: immunoSEQ multiplex PCR. This sample has some 110,000 clones, with less than 80% found just once. Sample: PBMCs. These receptors were obtained from a woman aged 40 to 50 in good health and CMV-seropositive.

This chain uses TRBV25-1 with TRBJ2-1; D is undetermined. V was cut by 0 bases and J by 10 bases, with 10 bases left in between. The germline CDR1 and CDR2 sequences are MGHDK and SYGVNS. This CDR3 comprises 13 residues. Here the CDR3 reads CASSEYRGTEQFF. The CDR3 DNA reads TGTGCCAGCAGTGAATATCGAGGTACGGAGCAGTTCTTC.

The chain is built from TRBV11-3 and TRBJ2-2, with D possibly TRBD1 on 6 matching bases. In germline, CDR1 is SGHNT, CDR2 YENEEA. The CDR3 length is 13 residues. The germline V and J ends were trimmed by 7 bases and 6 bases, with 12 bases remaining between them. CDR3 in DNA: TGTGCCAGCAACAGGGCGCCGGCCGGGGAGCTGTTTTTT. It is translated as CASNRAPAGELFF.

This clone has only a few counts. This chain uses TRBV6-1 with TRBJ2-5; possible D gene TRBD2, 6 bases. Matching the DNA end better, TRBJ2-7 makes the J call doubtful. Germline V CDR1 and CDR2: MNHNS, SASEGT. The CDR3 extends over 14 amino acids. CDR3 amino acids: CASRDSLASYEQYF. DNA for the CDR3: TGTGCCAGCCGGGACTCCCTGGCCTCCTACGAGCAGTACTTC.

V usage is TRBV7-2 and J usage is TRBJ2-5, with TRBD2 matching 13 bases. From germline, CDR1 is SGHTA and CDR2 FQGNSA. The CDR3 has 16 residues. Trimming removed 5 bases from V and 5 bases from J; junction bases left unmatched: 8. The DNA of the CDR3 is TGTGCCAGCAGCGTCGGACTAGCGGGAGTTGGGGAGACCCAGTACTTC. Translation: CASSVGLAGVGETQYF.